Listed below are T cell receptor beta chains from one sample, sequenced in a study of human T cells and chemical hapten exposure. TCRdb used MiXCR to reprocess the RACE reads, holding one entry per CDR3 protein. Here the sample spans 35,000 to 40,000 distinct CDR3 sequences, roughly 12% being singletons. This specimen was whole blood, taken in connection with sensitization to the hapten diphenylcyclopropenone (DPC). The receptors derive from a woman aged 40 to 50 with alopecia areata. Some clones in this sample may be carry-over from other donors' samples. The CDR3 runs from the conserved cysteine through the conserved F or W. The D gene is left open where the match is weak. The size of a clone is reported for some rows only, either as once, few or many, or as a class for expanded clones.

d_gene | j_gene | v_gene | abundance | CDR3aa | CDR3nt
- | TRBJ1-3 | TRBV20-1 | many | CSARRGTSGNTIYF | TGCAGTGCTAGAAGGGGGACCTCTGGAAACACCATATATTTT
- | TRBJ2-7 | TRBV6-2/TRBV6-3 | - | CASSYASSYEQYF | TGTGCCAGCAGTTACGCGAGCTCCTACGAGCAGTACTTC
TRBD1 | TRBJ2-1 | TRBV6-4 | few | CASTRTGYNEQFF | TGTGCCAGCACCAGGACAGGGTACAATGAGCAGTTCTTC
- | TRBJ2-1 | TRBV29-1 | few | CSVRIYNEQFF | TGCAGCGTTAGGATTTACAATGAGCAGTTCTTC
TRBD1 | TRBJ2-7 | TRBV11-2 | few | CASRHRQGATYEQYF | TGTGCCAGCAGACATCGACAGGGGGCGACCTACGAGCAGTACTTC
TRBD2 | TRBJ2-6 | TRBV7-6 | many | CASTPGGLGANVLTF | TGTGCCAGCACCCCGGGGGGGCTTGGGGCCAACGTCCTGACTTTC
- | TRBJ2-7 | TRBV11-2 | few | CASSWRVSYEQYF | TGTGCCAGCAGCTGGAGGGTTTCCTACGAGCAGTACTTC
- | TRBJ2-3 | TRBV7-9 | many | CASIGGGDTQYF | TGTGCCAGCATAGGTGGTGGAGATACGCAGTATTTT
- | TRBJ1-2 | TRBV12-3/TRBV12-4 | - | CASSSLIGQPNYGYTF | TGTGCCAGCAGTTCATTGATAGGCCAACCTAACTATGGCTACACCTTC
TRBD1 | TRBJ1-1 | TRBV28 | - | CASRDRRTGGAFF | TGTGCCAGCCGGGACAGGAGGACCGGGGGGGCTTTCTTT
- | TRBJ1-1 | TRBV28 | - | CASSLGSEAFF | TGTGCCAGCAGTCTAGGGTCTGAAGCTTTCTTT
TRBD1 | TRBJ1-2 | TRBV19 | many | CASSPTGESNYGYTF | TGTGCCAGTAGCCCAACAGGGGAGAGCAACTATGGCTACACCTTC
- | TRBJ1-5 | TRBV28 | many | CATIGTSNQPQHF | TGTGCCACCATCGGAACGAGCAATCAGCCCCAGCATTTT
- | TRBJ2-3 | TRBV5-6 | many | CASSFLGGGTDTQYF | TGTGCCAGCAGCTTCTTGGGGGGAGGTACAGATACGCAGTATTTT
- | TRBJ1-6 | TRBV27 | many | CASSPDRQNSPLHF | TGTGCCAGCAGTCCTGACAGACAAAATTCACCCCTCCACTTT
- | TRBJ2-5 | TRBV29-1 | - | CSAGEETQYF | TGCAGCGCCGGCGAGGAGACCCAGTACTTC
- | TRBJ2-1 | TRBV7-9 | many | CASSLGLPGYNEQFF | TGTGCCAGCAGCTTAGGGCTACCAGGATACAATGAGCAGTTCTTC
TRBD1 | TRBJ2-7 | TRBV12-5 | few | CASGWDSLAYEQYF | TGTGCTAGTGGTTGGGACAGCCTTGCCTACGAGCAGTACTTC
TRBD1 | TRBJ2-5 | TRBV6-6 | - | CASSKGTVKETQYF | TGTGCCAGCAGTAAAGGGACAGTTAAAGAGACCCAGTACTTC
- | TRBJ1-6 | TRBV19 | many | CASSIKSLLRINSPLHF | TGTGCCAGTAGTATTAAATCCTTACTCCGAATAAATTCACCCCTCCACTTT
- | TRBJ2-4 | TRBV28 | - | CASSVEENIDIQYF | TGTGCCAGCAGTGTCGAAGAGAATATAGACATTCAGTACTTC
- | TRBJ2-1 | TRBV7-3 | few | CASSPGMGNEQFF | TGTGCCAGCAGCCCCGGAATGGGGAATGAGCAGTTCTTC
TRBD2 | TRBJ2-1 | TRBV6-1 | many | CASSASGGAGNEQFF | TGTGCCAGCAGTGCTAGCGGGGGGGCCGGGAATGAGCAGTTCTTC
- | TRBJ2-3 | TRBV7-2 | many | CASSLAGGQADTQYF | TGTGCCAGCAGCTTAGCGGGGGGGCAGGCAGATACGCAGTATTTT
TRBD1 | TRBJ2-1 | TRBV9 | few | CASSVGQGVYNEQFF | TGTGCCAGCAGCGTTGGACAGGGGGTTTACAATGAGCAGTTCTTC
TRBD2 | TRBJ2-3 | TRBV28 | - | CASSPGTITDTQYF | TGTGCCAGCAGCCCCGGGACTATAACAGATACGCAGTATTTT
- | TRBJ2-3 | TRBV29-1 | few | CSVGDTTTDTQYF | TGCAGCGTTGGGGACACTACCACAGATACGCAGTATTTT
TRBD2 | TRBJ2-7 | TRBV10-1 | few | CARETSGAYEQYF | TGCGCCAGAGAGACTAGCGGAGCCTACGAGCAGTACTTC
TRBD1 | TRBJ2-4 | TRBV28 | - | CASSLCPGQGSKNIQYF | TGTGCCAGCAGTTTATGCCCGGGACAGGGGTCCAAAAACATTCAGTACTTC
- | TRBJ2-1 | TRBV25-1 | many | CASGIGPTGGEQFF | TGTGCCAGCGGGATTGGACCCACCGGCGGTGAGCAGTTCTTC
- | TRBJ1-2 | TRBV7-9 | medium-sized | CASSVEEDGYTF | TGTGCCAGCAGCGTAGAAGAGGATGGCTACACCTTC
- | TRBJ2-7 | TRBV30 | few | CAWSTTGLVYEQYF | TGTGCCTGGAGTACTACAGGGCTGGTCTACGAGCAGTACTTC
- | TRBJ1-1 | TRBV28 | - | CASSVPTGGTEAFF | TGTGCCAGCAGTGTCCCGACAGGAGGGACTGAAGCTTTCTTT
TRBD1 | TRBJ1-1 | TRBV29-1 | few | CSGHRGPEAFF | TGCAGCGGTCACAGGGGCCCTGAAGCTTTCTTT
TRBD1 | TRBJ1-5 | TRBV5-1 | - | CASSQGTEDQPQHF | TGCGCCAGCAGCCAGGGGACAGAGGATCAGCCCCAGCATTTT
TRBD1 | TRBJ2-7 | TRBV29-1 | many | CSGGTGSEQYF | TGCAGCGGTGGGACAGGGAGCGAGCAGTACTTC
- | TRBJ1-2 | TRBV9 | few | CASSVGPGGGYGYTF | TGTGCCAGCAGCGTGGGGCCGGGCGGCGGTTATGGCTACACCTTC
TRBD2 | TRBJ2-1 | TRBV5-1 | many | CASLELAGSSYNEQFF | TGCGCCAGCCTCGAGCTAGCGGGAAGCTCCTACAATGAGCAGTTCTTC
TRBD1 | TRBJ1-1 | TRBV6-2/TRBV6-3 | many | CASSRTGNTEAFF | TGTGCCAGTTCGCGGACAGGGAACACTGAAGCTTTCTTT
- | TRBJ2-3 | TRBV29-1 | - | CSVDTQYF | TGCAGCGTGGATACGCAGTATTTT
- | TRBJ1-5 | TRBV2 | - | CASSDHREYRGQPQHF | TGTGCCAGCAGTGATCATCGGGAATATCGGGGTCAGCCCCAGCATTTT
TRBD2 | TRBJ2-5 | TRBV28 | many | CASSLPLGGGAQETQYF | TGTGCCAGCAGTTTACCCCTCGGCGGGGGGGCCCAAGAGACCCAGTACTTC
TRBD2 | TRBJ2-1 | TRBV7-6 | few | CASSLVTSGENEQFF | TGTGCCAGCAGCTTAGTTACTAGCGGGGAAAATGAGCAGTTCTTC
TRBD2 | TRBJ2-1 | TRBV5-3 | few | CARSGTGTSGTPGEQFF | TGTGCCAGAAGCGGAACCGGGACTAGCGGAACCCCGGGTGAGCAGTTCTTC
- | TRBJ2-7 | TRBV28 | few | CASGVAGSYEQYF | TGTGCCAGCGGCGTAGCTGGTTCCTACGAGCAGTACTTC
TRBD1 | TRBJ1-1 | TRBV28 | many | CASSLPGQVDTEAFF | TGTGCCAGCAGTTTACCCGGACAGGTTGACACTGAAGCTTTCTTT
TRBD2 | TRBJ2-5 | TRBV12-3/TRBV12-4 | many | CASSSLAGAYQETQYF | TGTGCCAGCAGTTCACTAGCGGGGGCCTACCAAGAGACCCAGTACTTC
- | TRBJ2-5 | TRBV7-2 | many | CASSSRDTQETQYF | TGTGCCAGCAGCTCCCGGGACACCCAAGAGACCCAGTACTTC
TRBD2 | TRBJ2-1 | TRBV29-1 | few | CSAERGHYNEQFF | TGCAGCGCCGAGCGGGGCCATTACAATGAGCAGTTCTTC
TRBD2 | TRBJ2-5 | TRBV4-1 | few | CASSQDKSASGRGETQYF | TGCGCCAGCAGCCAAGATAAGTCGGCTAGCGGGAGAGGGGAGACCCAGTACTTC
- | TRBJ1-1 | TRBV21-1 | many | CASSKDRTNTEAFF | TGTGCCAGCAGCAAGGACAGGACCAACACTGAAGCTTTCTTT
TRBD1 | TRBJ1-5 | TRBV28 | many | CASSWATGRPNQPQHF | TGTGCCAGCAGTTGGGCGACAGGGCGCCCCAATCAGCCCCAGCATTTT
- | TRBJ2-1 | TRBV28 | many | CASSSVASTNEQFF | TGTGCCAGCAGCTCGGTGGCGAGCACCAATGAGCAGTTCTTC
- | TRBJ1-1 | TRBV7-9 | many | CASSYELGGQAEAFF | TGTGCCAGCAGCTACGAACTGGGGGGCCAGGCTGAAGCTTTCTTT
- | TRBJ1-4 | TRBV29-1 | - | CSGTIGGKLFF | TGCAGCGGTACCATAGGGGGAAAACTGTTTTTT